The 22 T cell receptor beta chains given below trace back to one sample, sequenced in a study of CD8+CD57+ T cells in acquired aplastic anemia. An expansion of CD8+CD57+ cells by flow cytometry had been shown in patients chosen for sequencing. Genomic DNA constituted the template upon which TCR beta VDJ and CDR3 profiling was performed. TCRdb re-called the reads through MiXCR, storing one row per CDR3 protein. Of approximately 190,000 distinct CDR3 sequences in the sample, around half were seen once. The sequenced sample was sorted CD4+, CD8+, or CD8+CD57+ T cells (not recorded which) from PBMCs. The source of these receptors is a human donor with aplastic anemia.

This clonotype has ten or more counts. J is TRBJ1-5 and V is TRBV10-3; no clear D gene. Trimming shortened V by 4 bases and J by 2 bases, and 12 bases separated the two germline ends. Looked up from germline, CDR1 is ENHRY and CDR2 is SYGVKD. The CDR3 spans 15 residues. Here the CDR3 reads CAISVAGGGNQPQHF. The CDR3 nucleotides are TGTGCCATCAGTGTCGCGGGAGGCGGCAATCAGCCCCAGCATTTT.

The rearrangement uses TRBV2 and TRBJ2-7; maybe TRBD2 (6 bases). Per the germline V gene, CDR1 is SNHLY and CDR2 is FYNNEI. The CDR3 sequence is 13 residues long. With 8 bases removed from V and 9 bases from J, the gap between germline ends came to 20 bases. The DNA of the CDR3 is TGTGCCAGCGTGGGTACATCACTCGGGGGGCAGTACTTC. This sequence encodes CASVGTSLGGQYF.

There are a few counts of this clonotype. The J gene is TRBJ1-5, the V gene TRBV27; a weak D match, TRBD1 (6 bases). The length of the CDR3 is 14 residues. Germline assignment: CDR1 MNHEY and CDR2 SMNVEV (reference sequence). Trimming stripped 2 bases from V and 6 bases from J, with 11 bases between. The CDR3 spells CASSLRRGAQPQHF. For the CDR3, the DNA is TGTGCCAGCAGTTTAAGAAGGGGGGCTCAGCCCCAGCATTTT.

The rearrangement links TRBV4-1 to TRBJ2-1; D is perhaps TRBD2 (7 bases). This CDR3 contains 17 residues. CDR1 MGHRA and CDR2 YSYEKL come from the germline V gene. Trimming pared 1 base from V and 3 bases from J, leaving 16 bases between. CDR3 amino acids: CASSQGLGLGGYNEQFF. The CDR3 DNA follows: TGCGCCAGCAGCCAAGGCCTAGGACTAGGGGGCTACAATGAGCAGTTCTTC.

The V and J genes are TRBV15 and TRBJ2-3, with D unclear. The CDR3 contains 15 residues. V lost 5 bases, J lost 4 bases, and 16 bases lay in between. Germline V gene sequence: CDR1 LNHNV, CDR2 YYDKDF (reference sequence). The CDR3 bases are TGTGCCACCAGCCCTTCGACCCACCTAGCAGATACGCAGTATTTT. Translating it yields CATSPSTHLADTQYF.

The chain couples TRBV10-3 to TRBJ2-3; possibly TRBD1 for D (6 bases). The CDR3 has 16 amino acids. Trimming removed 3 bases from V and 3 bases from J, with 16 bases in between. Germline lookup yields CDR1 ENHRY and CDR2 SYGVKD. Here the CDR3 DNA reads TGTGCCATCAGTGAAAGGGCAGGGGTTTTGACAGATACGCAGTATTTT. The encoded protein is CAISERAGVLTDTQYF.

This chain links TRBV6-5 with TRBJ2-1; 10 bases line up with TRBD2. CDR3 length: 15 residues. After removal of 0 bases from V and 10 bases from J, the junction contained 6 bases not matched to a gene. CDR1 MNHEY and CDR2 SVGAGI come from the germline V gene. CDR3 residues: CASSYSSGGTYEQFF. In DNA, the CDR3 is TGTGCCAGCAGTTACTCTAGCGGGGGGACGTACGAGCAGTTCTTC.

Concerning this clonotype: At one end, the junction sequence differs from germline, possibly due to a read error. The rearrangement links TRBV5-1 to TRBJ1-1; D not resolved. Germline CDR1 and CDR2: SGHRS and YFSETQ. The CDR3 is 14 residues long. The CDR3 DNA sequence: TGCGCCGGCAGCTTTGACGGCGGGTTCACTGAAGCCTTCTTT. Its translation: CAGSFDGGFTEAFF.

This clonotype was seen at least ten times. This chain joins TRBV24-1 and TRBJ2-1, with TRBD2 matching over 14 bases. Germline CDR1 KGHDR, CDR2 SFDVKD. After removal of 4 bases from V and 10 bases from J, the junction contained 11 bases not matched to a gene. This CDR3 comprises 17 residues. This CDR3 reads CATSDQTSGRAQEEQFF. The CDR3, as DNA: TGTGCCACCAGTGACCAGACTAGCGGGAGGGCCCAGGAGGAGCAGTTCTTC.

The chain is built from TRBV19 and TRBJ1-2; perhaps TRBD1 as D (5 bases). The V gene lost 1 base and the J gene lost 7 bases, with 10 bases spanning the gap. There are 13 residues in the CDR3. CDR1 is LNHDA, CDR2 SQIVND, per germline (reference sequence). CDR3: CASSIGGVVGYTF. The CDR3 DNA reads as TGTGCCAGTAGTATAGGGGGCGTAGTTGGCTACACCTTC.

The chain combines TRBV7-3 with TRBJ2-1, with no clear D. Per the germline V gene, CDR1 is SGHTA and CDR2 is FQGTGA. With 1 base removed from V and 7 bases from J, the gap between germline ends came to 8 bases. CDR3 length: 13 residues. The CDR3 is CASSLSSRNEQFF. The CDR3 bases are TGTGCCAGCAGCTTAAGCAGCCGGAATGAGCAGTTCTTC.

This clonotype appeared many times. V is TRBV9 and J is TRBJ1-4; D unclear. Germline V gene data show CDR1 as SGDLS and CDR2 as YYNGEE. The CDR3 sequence is 14 residues long. Trimming took 0 bases from V and 4 from J, leaving 7 bases between them. For the CDR3, the DNA is TGTGCCAGCAGCGTAGCCGGCGGTAATGAAAAACTGTTTTTT. Protein sequence: CASSVAGGNEKLFF.

This clonotype was observed at least ten times. V usage is TRBV12-3 or TRBV12-4 and J usage is TRBJ1-1; no clear D gene. V shed 0 bases and J shed 8 bases, with 10 bases lying between them. This CDR3 region has 13 residues. The CDR3 sequence: CASSLAPGVEAFF. DNA for the CDR3: TGTGCCAGCAGTTTAGCGCCAGGAGTGGAAGCTTTCTTT.

As for this clonotype: A much larger clone differs from this one at a single base, so this may be a read error. The chain links TRBV5-5 to TRBJ2-3, with TRBD1 matching over 8 bases. The CDR3 is 17 amino acids. CDR1 SGHKS and CDR2 YYEKEE come from the germline V gene (reference sequence). For the CDR3, the DNA is TGTGCCAGCAGCCCGCTCTGGTCCTCCTGGGGGACAGGTACGCAGTATTTT. It translates to CASSPLWSSWGTGTQYF.

This clonotype was detected a few times. V and J are TRBV2 and TRBJ2-2; a possible D gene is TRBD1 (6 bases). There are 17 residues in the CDR3. From germline, CDR1 is SNHLY and CDR2 FYNNEI. Deletions cut 6 bases from V and 8 bases from J, with 25 bases between. DNA for the CDR3: TGTGCCAGCAGATCGGCAATTTCAGGGGCGTCCGGGGGGGAGCTGTTTTTT. Its translation: CASRSAISGASGGELFF. The whole variable domain, remainder taken from reference TRBV2 and TRBJ2-2, is EPEVTQTPSHQVTQMGQEVILRCVPISNHLYFYWYRQILGQKVEFLVSFYNNEISEKSEIFDDQFSVERPDGSNFTLKIRSTKLEDSAMYFCASRSAISGASGGELFFGEGSRLTVL.

This clonotype was recorded only once. The genes are TRBV11-1 and TRBJ2-7, with 7 bases identical to TRBD2. V was pared by 5 bases and J by 0 bases, with 16 bases of the junction left unmatched. The CDR3 contains 18 residues. CDR1 and CDR2 from the germline V gene are SGHAT and FQDESV (reference sequence). CDR3 residues: CASSDPVNGRSLSYEQYF. The CDR3 region has the DNA TGTGCCAGCAGCGACCCGGTAAACGGGAGGTCTCTCTCCTACGAGCAGTACTTC.

The chain is built from TRBV7-2 and TRBJ2-3, with 9 nucleotides matching TRBD2. V lost 5 bases to trimming and J lost 5 bases; unmatched junction nucleotides: 5. This CDR3 has 14 amino acids. CDR1 and CDR2 (germline): SGHTA, FQGNSA. The DNA for the CDR3 is TGTGCCAGCAGCCCTGGACTAGCGAAAGATACGCAGTATTTT. It encodes CASSPGLAKDTQYF.

The V call is TRBV12-3 or TRBV12-4, the J call TRBJ2-7, with 7 bases matching TRBD1. V was pared by 3 bases and J by 10 bases, with 18 bases of the junction left unmatched. This CDR3 contains 16 residues. The chain's CDR3 is CASSFHRTGLIDDQYF. The DNA of the CDR3 is TGTGCCAGCAGTTTCCATCGGACAGGCTTAATAGATGACCAGTACTTC.

The chain combines TRBV14 with TRBJ1-2; D not certain. Germline V gene lookup returns CDR1 SGHDN and CDR2 FVKESK. The CDR3 is made up of 16 amino acids. V was shortened by 0 bases and J by 4 bases, with 15 bases between the two germline ends. The CDR3 DNA reads TGTGCCAGCAGCCAAGACCAGCTATTCAGATCCTATGGCTACACCTTC. Protein sequence: CASSQDQLFRSYGYTF.

The chain is built from TRBV20-1 and TRBJ2-3, with 13 bases fitting TRBD2. CDR3 size: 17 residues. The germline CDR1 and CDR2 sequences are DFQATT and SNEGSKA (reference sequence). Trimming at V came to 2 bases and at J to 0 bases, leaving 5 bases not matched to a gene. The DNA of the CDR3 is TGCAGTGCTAGATCCCAGGGACTAGCGGGAAGCACAGATACGCAGTATTTT. Translating gives CSARSQGLAGSTDTQYF.

Worth noting for this clonotype: Since a much larger clone is just one base distant, this may be a read error. This chain connects TRBV6-1 to TRBJ2-7, with D perhaps assigned TRBD1 or TRBD2 (5 bases each). Per the germline V gene, CDR1 is MNHNS and CDR2 is SASEGT. CDR3 length equals 15 residues. The CDR3 reads CASSVGEGSSYKQYF. CDR3 bases: TGTGCCAGCAGTGTCGGCGAGGGGAGCTCCTACAAGCAGTACTTC.

J is TRBJ1-1 and V is TRBV19; TRBD1 agrees at 7 bases. Per the germline V gene, CDR1 is LNHDA and CDR2 is SQIVND (reference sequence). CDR3 length: 11 amino acids. Germline trimming cut 4 bases from V and 7 bases from J; bases unmatched to any gene: 0. CDR3 amino acids: CASSRTGEAFF. CDR3 nucleotide sequence: TGTGCCAGTAGTAGGACAGGTGAAGCTTTCTTT. Full variable domain (rest looked up from reference TRBV19 and TRBJ1-1): DGGITQSPKYLFRKEGQNVTLSCEQNLNHDAMYWYRQDPGQGLRLIYYSQIVNDFQKGDIAEGYSVSREKKESFPLTVTSAQKNPTAFYLCASSRTGEAFFGQGTRLTVV.